This note documents a single T cell receptor (beta chain) sequence. This entry belongs to a study of PD-1 blockade in classical Hodgkin lymphoma. The repertoire was sequenced with immunoSEQ multiplex PCR; TCRdb's copy has only in-frame clones and lacks some. The sample comprises 24,000 or so clones, 81% of which are singletons, and less than 20% rests with the top ten. Every single patient, without exception, relapsed after autologous stem cell transplantation, and brentuximab vedotin exposure varied. The CDR3 totals 14 residues. Germline-derived CDR1 and CDR2 are SGDLS and YYNGEE. V shed 0 bases and J shed 6 bases, with 13 bases lying between them.

The sequenced sample was peripheral blood mononuclear cells (PBMCs), obtained before the second cycle of nivolumab. This receptor was obtained from a human donor with classical Hodgkin lymphoma. J is TRBJ2-7 and V is TRBV9; tentatively, D is TRBD1 or TRBD2 (6 bases each). This CDR3 is CASSVEIGGSEQYF. The CDR3 DNA sequence: TGTGCCAGCAGCGTAGAAATAGGGGGGAGCGAGCAGTACTTC.